This T cell receptor beta chain was profiled in a study of T-cell reconstitution after alpha-beta-depleted transplantation in children. Preparation of the TCRbeta library used unique molecular identifiers. TCRdb reprocessed the PCR reads with MiXCR, giving one entry per CDR3 protein. The sample carries about 160,000 distinct CDR3 sequences, more than 9.5% recorded once. The germline V gene has CDR1 DFQATT and CDR2 SNEGSKA (reference sequence). Trimming took 1 base from V and 3 from J, leaving 16 bases between them. The CDR3 totals 15 residues. This clonotype was counted ten times or more. Its antigen is as yet unknown. Study findings and constraints: Several hundred expanded graft clones reportedly were the source of alpha-beta T cells about two months after transplant. The high TCRbeta diversity at day 60 in some patients came from surviving recipient T cells and thymic progenitors. By one year post-transplant, T-cell counts and diversity largely arose from T cells that were newly produced.

This rearrangement joins TRBV20-1 to TRBJ2-7; a weak D match, TRBD2 (6 bases). The sequencing here drew on PBMCs, taken before TCRalphabeta/CD19-depleted stem cell transplant. The sequence was obtained from a boy aged 2 to 10 with acute myeloid leukemia, due to receive a stem cell transplant. The CDR3 coding sequence is TGCAGTGCTAGAGCCGATCGGGGTAGCGGCTACGAGCAGTACTTC. Translation: CSARADRGSGYEQYF.